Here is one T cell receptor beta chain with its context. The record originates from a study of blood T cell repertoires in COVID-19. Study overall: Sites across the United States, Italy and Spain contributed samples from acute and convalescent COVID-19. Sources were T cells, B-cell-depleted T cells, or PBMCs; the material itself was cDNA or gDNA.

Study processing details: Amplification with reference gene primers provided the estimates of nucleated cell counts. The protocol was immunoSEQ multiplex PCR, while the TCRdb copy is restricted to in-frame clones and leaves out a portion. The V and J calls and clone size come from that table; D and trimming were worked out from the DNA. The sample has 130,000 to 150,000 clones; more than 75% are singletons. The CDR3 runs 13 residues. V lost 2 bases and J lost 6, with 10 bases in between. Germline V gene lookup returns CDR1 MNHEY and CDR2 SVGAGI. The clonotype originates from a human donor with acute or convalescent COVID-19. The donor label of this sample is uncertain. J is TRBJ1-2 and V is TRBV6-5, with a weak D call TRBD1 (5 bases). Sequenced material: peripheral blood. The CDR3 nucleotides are TGTGCCAGCAGTTACATGGGAGGGGATGGCTACACCTTC. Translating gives CASSYMGGDGYTF.